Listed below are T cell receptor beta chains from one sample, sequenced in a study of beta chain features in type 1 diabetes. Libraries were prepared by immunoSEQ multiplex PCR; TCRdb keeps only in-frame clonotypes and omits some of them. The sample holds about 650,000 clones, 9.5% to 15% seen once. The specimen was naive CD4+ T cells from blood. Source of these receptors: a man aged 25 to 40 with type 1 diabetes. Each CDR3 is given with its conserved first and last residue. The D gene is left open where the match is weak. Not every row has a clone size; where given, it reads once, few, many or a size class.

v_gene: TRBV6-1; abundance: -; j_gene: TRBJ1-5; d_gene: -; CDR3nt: TGTGCCAGCAGTATGACAGGTAATCAGCCCCAGCATTTT; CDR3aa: CASSMTGNQPQHF
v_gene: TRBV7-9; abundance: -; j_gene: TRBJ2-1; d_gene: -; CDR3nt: TGTGCCAGCAGCCCTGCATGGGAGTCGGTCTCCCAGTACGATGAGCAGTTCTTC; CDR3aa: CASSPAWESVSQYDEQFF
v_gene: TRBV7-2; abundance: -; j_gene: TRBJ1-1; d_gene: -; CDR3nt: TGTGCCAGCAGCTTAGGGTTGGGATCGTACACTGAAGCTTTCTTT; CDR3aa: CASSLGLGSYTEAFF
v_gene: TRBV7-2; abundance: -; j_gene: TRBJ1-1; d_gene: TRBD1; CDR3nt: TGTGCCAACTCGGGACAGGGTAACACTGAAGCTTTCTTT; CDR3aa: CANSGQGNTEAFF
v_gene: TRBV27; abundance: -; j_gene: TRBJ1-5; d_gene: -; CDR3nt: TGTGCCAGCAGTTTAAGAGGACAGTCGGGCAATCAGCCCCAGCATTTT; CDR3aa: CASSLRGQSGNQPQHF
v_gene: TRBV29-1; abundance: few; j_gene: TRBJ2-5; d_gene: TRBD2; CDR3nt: TGCAGCGTTGAAAGCGGGGGGGCCCGGGAGACCCAGTACTTC; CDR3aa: CSVESGGARETQYF
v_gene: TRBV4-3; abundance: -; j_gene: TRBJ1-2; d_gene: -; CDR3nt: TGCGCCAGCAGCCAAGGAATTAGGCTCGCAGGGCTTAACTATGGCTACACCTTC; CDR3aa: CASSQGIRLAGLNYGYTF
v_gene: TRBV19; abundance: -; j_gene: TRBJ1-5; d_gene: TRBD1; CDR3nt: TGTGCCAGTAGCCCCACAGGGGGCGTTGTTGATGGCAATCAGCCCCAGCATTTT; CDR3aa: CASSPTGGVVDGNQPQHF
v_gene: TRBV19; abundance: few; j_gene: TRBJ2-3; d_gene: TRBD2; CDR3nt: TGTGCCAGTAGTACCCAGCGGGAGGGTACAGATACGCAGTATTTT; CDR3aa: CASSTQREGTDTQYF
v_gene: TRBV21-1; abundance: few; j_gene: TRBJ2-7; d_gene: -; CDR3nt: TGTGCCAGCAGCAAAAGGGGTGGCGAGCAGTACTTC; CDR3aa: CASSKRGGEQYF
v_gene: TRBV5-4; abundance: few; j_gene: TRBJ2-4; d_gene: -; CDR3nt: TGTGCCAGCAGCTTGGCGGGGACGGTAGCCAAAAACATTCAGTACTTC; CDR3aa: CASSLAGTVAKNIQYF
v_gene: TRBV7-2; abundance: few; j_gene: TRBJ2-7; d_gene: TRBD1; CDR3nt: TGTGCCAGCAGCTGGGCTGAAGGACAGGGCCCCTACGAGCAGTACTTC; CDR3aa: CASSWAEGQGPYEQYF
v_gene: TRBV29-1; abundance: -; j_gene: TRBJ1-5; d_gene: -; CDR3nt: TGCAGCGTTTCAGACGGCACAGCACGTCAGCCCCAGCATTTT; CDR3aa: CSVSDGTARQPQHF
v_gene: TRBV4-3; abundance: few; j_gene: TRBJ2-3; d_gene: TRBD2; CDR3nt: TGCGCCAGCAGCCAAGCTGGGGCGGGGGGTCGCACAGATACGCAGTATTTT; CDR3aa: CASSQAGAGGRTDTQYF
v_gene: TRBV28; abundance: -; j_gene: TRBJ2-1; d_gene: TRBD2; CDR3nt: TGTGCCAGCAGTTTAGGTGGGGTCCGAGGGATAGCGGGCTCCTACAATGAGCAGTTCTTC; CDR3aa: CASSLGGVRGIAGSYNEQFF
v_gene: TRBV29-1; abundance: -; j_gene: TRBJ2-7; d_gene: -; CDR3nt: TGCAGCGTTGGACCAGGCCCCATCTACGAGCAGTACTTC; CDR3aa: CSVGPGPIYEQYF
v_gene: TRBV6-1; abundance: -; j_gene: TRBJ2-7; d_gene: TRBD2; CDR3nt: TGTGCCAGCAGTTTCCCACTAGCGGGGGGCCACGAGCAGTACTTC; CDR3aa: CASSFPLAGGHEQYF
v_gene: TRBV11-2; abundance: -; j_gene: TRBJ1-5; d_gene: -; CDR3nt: TGTGCCAGCAGCTTATCCGGCAGCAATCAGCCCCAGCATTTT; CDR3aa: CASSLSGSNQPQHF
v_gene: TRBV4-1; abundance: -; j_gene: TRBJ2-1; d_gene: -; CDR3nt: TGCGCCAGCAGCCAAACGGAGGGGGCCTCCTACAATGAGCAGTTCTTC; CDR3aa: CASSQTEGASYNEQFF
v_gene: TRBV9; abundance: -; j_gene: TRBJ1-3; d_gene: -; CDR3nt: TGTGCCAGCAGCGTACAATCATCTGGAAACACCATATATTTT; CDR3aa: CASSVQSSGNTIYF
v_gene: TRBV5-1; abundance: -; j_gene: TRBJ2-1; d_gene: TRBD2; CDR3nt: TGCGCCAGCAGGGAAATCGGCGTAGCGGGGAACAATGAGCAGTTCTTC; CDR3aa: CASREIGVAGNNEQFF
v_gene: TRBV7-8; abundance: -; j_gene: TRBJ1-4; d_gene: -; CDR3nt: TGTGCCAGCAGCTTCGACAGTCGAGGAGAAAAACTGTTTTTT; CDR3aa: CASSFDSRGEKLFF
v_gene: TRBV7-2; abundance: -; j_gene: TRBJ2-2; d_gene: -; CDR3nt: TGTGCCAGCAGCTCGGACAGCGAGAACACCGGGGAGCTGTTTTTT; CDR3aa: CASSSDSENTGELFF